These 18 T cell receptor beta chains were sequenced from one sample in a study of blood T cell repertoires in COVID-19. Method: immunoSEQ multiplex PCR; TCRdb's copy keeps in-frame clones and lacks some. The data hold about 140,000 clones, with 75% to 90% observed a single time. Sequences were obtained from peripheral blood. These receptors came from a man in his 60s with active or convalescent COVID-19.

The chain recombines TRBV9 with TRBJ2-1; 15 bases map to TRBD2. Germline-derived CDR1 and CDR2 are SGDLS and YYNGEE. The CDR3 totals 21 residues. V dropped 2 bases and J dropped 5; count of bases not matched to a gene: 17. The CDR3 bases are TGTGCCAGCAGCGTTTCCGTACTAAACTCGGGACTAGCGGGAGGAAACAATGAGCAGTTCTTC. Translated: CASSVSVLNSGLAGGNNEQFF.

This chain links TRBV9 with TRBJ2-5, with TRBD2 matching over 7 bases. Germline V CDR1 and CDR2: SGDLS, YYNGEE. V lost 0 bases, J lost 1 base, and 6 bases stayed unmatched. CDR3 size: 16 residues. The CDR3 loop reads CASSVAVGGSQETQYF. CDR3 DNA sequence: TGTGCCAGCAGCGTAGCGGTCGGGGGGAGCCAAGAGACCCAGTACTTC.

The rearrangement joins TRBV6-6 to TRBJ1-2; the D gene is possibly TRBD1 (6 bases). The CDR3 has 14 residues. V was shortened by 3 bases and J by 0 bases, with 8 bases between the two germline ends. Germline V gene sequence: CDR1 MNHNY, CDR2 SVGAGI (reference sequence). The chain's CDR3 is CASSYGQPNYGYTF. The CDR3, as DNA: TGTGCCAGCAGTTATGGACAGCCTAACTATGGCTACACCTTC.

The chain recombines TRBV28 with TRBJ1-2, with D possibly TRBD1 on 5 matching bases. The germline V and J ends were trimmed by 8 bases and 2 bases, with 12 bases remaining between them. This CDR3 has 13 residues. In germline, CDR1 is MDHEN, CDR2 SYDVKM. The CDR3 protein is CASRGTPNYGYTF. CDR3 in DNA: TGTGCCAGCCGCGGGACGCCGAACTATGGCTACACCTTC.

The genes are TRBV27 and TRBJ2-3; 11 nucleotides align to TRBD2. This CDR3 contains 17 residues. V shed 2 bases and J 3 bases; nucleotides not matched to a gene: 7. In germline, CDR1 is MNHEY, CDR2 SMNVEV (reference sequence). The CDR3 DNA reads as TGTGCCAGCAGTTTAGGGGTAGCGGGGGGGATGACAGATACGCAGTATTTT. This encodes CASSLGVAGGMTDTQYF.

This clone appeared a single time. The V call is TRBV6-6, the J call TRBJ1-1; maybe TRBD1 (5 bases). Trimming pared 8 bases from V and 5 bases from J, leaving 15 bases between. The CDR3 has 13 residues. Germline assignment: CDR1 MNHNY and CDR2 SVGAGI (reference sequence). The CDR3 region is CASLTRRGTEAFF. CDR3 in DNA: TGTGCCAGCCTTACTAGGAGGGGAACTGAAGCTTTCTTT.

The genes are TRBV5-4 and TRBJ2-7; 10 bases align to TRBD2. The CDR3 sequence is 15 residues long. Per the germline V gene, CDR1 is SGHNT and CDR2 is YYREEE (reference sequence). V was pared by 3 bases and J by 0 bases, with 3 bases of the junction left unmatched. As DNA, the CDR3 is TGTGCCAGCAGCTGGTGGACTAGCGGCTCCTACGAGCAGTACTTC. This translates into CASSWWTSGSYEQYF.

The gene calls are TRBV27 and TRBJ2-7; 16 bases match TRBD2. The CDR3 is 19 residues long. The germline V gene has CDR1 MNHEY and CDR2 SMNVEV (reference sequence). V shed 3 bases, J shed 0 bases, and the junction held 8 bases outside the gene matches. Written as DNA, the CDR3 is TGTGCCAGCAGTTTTTTACCGGGACTAGCGGGGGGGAGCTCCTACGAGCAGTACTTC. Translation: CASSFLPGLAGGSSYEQYF.

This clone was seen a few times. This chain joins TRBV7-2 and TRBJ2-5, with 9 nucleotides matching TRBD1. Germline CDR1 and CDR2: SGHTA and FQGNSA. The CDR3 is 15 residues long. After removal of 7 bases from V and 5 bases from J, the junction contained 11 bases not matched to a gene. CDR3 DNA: TGTGCCAGCAACCGGGGAACAGGGGGCTATGAGACCCAGTACTTC. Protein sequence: CASNRGTGGYETQYF.

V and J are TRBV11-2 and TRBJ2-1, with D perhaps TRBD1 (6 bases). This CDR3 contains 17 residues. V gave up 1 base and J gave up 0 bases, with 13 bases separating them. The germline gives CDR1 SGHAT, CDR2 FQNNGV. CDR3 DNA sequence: TGTGCCAGCAGCTTAGCCGCTAACAGGGCCTCCTACAATGAGCAGTTCTTC. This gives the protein CASSLAANRASYNEQFF.

The CDR3: CATSRDGRANEKLFF. The CDR3 DNA sequence: TGTGCCACCAGCAGAGATGGCAGGGCAAATGAAAAACTGTTTTTT. This chain connects TRBV15 to TRBJ1-4; D might be TRBD1 (5 bases). CDR3 size: 15 residues. V was trimmed by 0 bases and J by 5 bases, leaving 10 bases between them. CDR1 and CDR2 from the germline V gene are LNHNV and YYDKDF (reference sequence).

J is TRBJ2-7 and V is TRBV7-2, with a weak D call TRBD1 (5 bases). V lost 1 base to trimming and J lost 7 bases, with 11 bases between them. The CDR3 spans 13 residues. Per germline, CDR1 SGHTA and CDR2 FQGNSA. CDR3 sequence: CASSLGSGLEQYF. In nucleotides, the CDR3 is TGTGCCAGCAGCTTAGGGTCAGGGCTAGAGCAGTACTTC.

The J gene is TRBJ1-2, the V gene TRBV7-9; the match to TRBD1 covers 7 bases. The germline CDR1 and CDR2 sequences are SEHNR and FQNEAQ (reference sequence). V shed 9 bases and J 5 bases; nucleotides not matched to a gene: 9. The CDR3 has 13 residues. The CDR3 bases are TGTGCCAGTGGTAGGCAGGGGGGTTATGGCTACACCTTC. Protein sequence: CASGRQGGYGYTF.

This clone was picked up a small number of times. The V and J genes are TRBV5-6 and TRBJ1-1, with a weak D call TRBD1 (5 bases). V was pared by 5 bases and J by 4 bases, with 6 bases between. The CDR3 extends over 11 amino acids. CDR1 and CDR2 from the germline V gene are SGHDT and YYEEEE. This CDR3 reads CASSQGTEAFF. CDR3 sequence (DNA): TGTGCCAGCAGTCAGGGCACTGAAGCTTTCTTT.

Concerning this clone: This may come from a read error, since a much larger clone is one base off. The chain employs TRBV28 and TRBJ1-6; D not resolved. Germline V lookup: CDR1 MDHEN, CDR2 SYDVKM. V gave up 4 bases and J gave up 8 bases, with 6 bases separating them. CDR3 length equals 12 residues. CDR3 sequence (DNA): TGTGCCAGCAGTTCCCTTTATTCACCCCTCCACTTT. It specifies CASSSLYSPLHF.

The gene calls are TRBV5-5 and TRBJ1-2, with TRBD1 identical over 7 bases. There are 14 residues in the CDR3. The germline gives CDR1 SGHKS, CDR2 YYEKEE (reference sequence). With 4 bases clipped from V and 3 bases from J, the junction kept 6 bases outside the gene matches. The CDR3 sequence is CASSQGGGDYGYTF. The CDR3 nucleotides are TGTGCCAGCAGCCAAGGGGGCGGCGACTATGGCTACACCTTC.

The CDR3 bases are TGTGCCAGTACCGGACAGGCTAAGACCATGAACACTGAAGCTTTCTTT. Translating it yields CASTGQAKTMNTEAFF. The chain has TRBV19 and TRBJ1-1; 7 nucleotides align to TRBD1. The CDR3 contains 16 residues. CDR1 and CDR2 (germline): LNHDA, SQIVND (reference sequence). V gave up 7 bases and J gave up 0 bases; unmatched junction bases: 11.

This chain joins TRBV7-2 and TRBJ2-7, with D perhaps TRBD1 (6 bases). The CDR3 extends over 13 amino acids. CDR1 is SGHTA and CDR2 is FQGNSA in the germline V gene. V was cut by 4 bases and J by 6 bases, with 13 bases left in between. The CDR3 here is CASSSETGREQYF. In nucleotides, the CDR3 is TGTGCCAGCAGCTCCGAGACAGGTCGCGAGCAGTACTTC.